This is a list of T cell receptor beta chains from one sample in a study of CD8 T cells in ankylosing spondylitis. TCRdb reanalysed the 5' RACE reads using MiXCR and keeps one entry per CDR3 protein. The sample carries hundreds of thousands of distinct CDR3 sequences, roughly 24% recorded once. The sequenced material came from blood, either unsorted or a sorted T cell fraction (not recorded which). The receptors were gathered from a male donor with ankylosing spondylitis or in good health (not recorded which). CDR3s include the opening cysteine and the closing phenylalanine or tryptophan. The D gene is left open where the match is weak. A clone size is listed for some rows: how often the clone was seen (once, few, many), or a class if it is expanded.

CDR3 DNA | CDR3 protein | V gene | clone size | J gene | D gene
TGTGCCAGCAGCCGGGGACTAGCGACTAGCACAGATGCGCAGTATTTT | CASSRGLATSTDAQYF | TRBV3-1 | NA | TRBJ2-3 | TRBD2
TGCAGCGTTGAGGAGCGTATGGGGAACATTCAGTACTTC | CSVEERMGNIQYF | TRBV29-1 | few | TRBJ2-4 | NA
TGTGCCAGCAGAATACTAGCGTCTGTCAATGAGCAGTTCTTC | CASRILASVNEQFF | TRBV7-2 | many | TRBJ2-1 | TRBD2
TGCGCCAGCAGCTTGGTCGATGGGGACTACGAGCAGTACTTC | CASSLVDGDYEQYF | TRBV5-1 | NA | TRBJ2-7 | NA
TGCAGTGCGTCACAGGGGGCCATCGGTAATGAGCAGTTCTTC | CSASQGAIGNEQFF | TRBV20-1 | many | TRBJ2-1 | TRBD1
TGTGCCAGCATTGGCGAGCAGTACTTC | CASIGEQYF | TRBV25-1 | many | TRBJ2-7 | NA
TGCAGTGCAAGCAGACAGGGGCGCGAGCAGTACTTC | CSASRQGREQYF | TRBV20-1 | NA | TRBJ2-7 | TRBD1
TGTGCCATCAGTGACCGGGGAGAGACCCAGTACTTC | CAISDRGETQYF | TRBV10-3 | many | TRBJ2-5 | NA
TGTGCCAGCGGCCTGGGCACCTACGAGCAGTACTTC | CASGLGTYEQYF | TRBV7-9 | NA | TRBJ2-7 | NA
TGCAGTGCTAACGACGGATCTAGCTCCTATAATTCACCCCTCCACTTT | CSANDGSSSYNSPLHF | TRBV20-1 | NA | TRBJ1-6 | NA
TGTGCCAGCAGTCCTCGGGGGACAGGGGGCTTTAATTCACCCCTCCACTTT | CASSPRGTGGFNSPLHF | TRBV6-1 | few | TRBJ1-6 | TRBD1
TGCAGCGGATGGGGCTCCTACAATGAGCAGTTCTTC | CSGWGSYNEQFF | TRBV29-1 | NA | TRBJ2-1 | NA
TGCAGTGCTACACTACTGGGCGGAGGGGGAGCAGATACGCAGTATTTT | CSATLLGGGGADTQYF | TRBV20-1 | many | TRBJ2-3 | NA
TGTGCCAGCAGCACGCTAGCGCCCGGTGAGCAGTTCTTC | CASSTLAPGEQFF | TRBV7-6 | NA | TRBJ2-1 | NA
TGCAGTGCTAGTGGTCTCTTGGAGACCCAGTACTTC | CSASGLLETQYF | TRBV20-1 | NA | TRBJ2-5 | NA
TGCAGCGTTGAAGGCGGGACTAGGGTATACAATGAGCAGTTCTTC | CSVEGGTRVYNEQFF | TRBV29-1 | few | TRBJ2-1 | TRBD2
TGTGCCAGCAGTTCACAGGGGTTCGGAAAAGAGACCCAGTACTTC | CASSSQGFGKETQYF | TRBV12-3/TRBV12-4 | NA | TRBJ2-5 | TRBD1
TGTGCCAGCAGTTTTTTACCTGGAAACACCATATATTTT | CASSFLPGNTIYF | TRBV12-3/TRBV12-4 | many | TRBJ1-3 | NA
TGCAGTGCTGGGGGCCTTAATGCCGACCATACGCAGTATTTT | CSAGGLNADHTQYF | TRBV20-1 | NA | TRBJ2-3 | NA
TGTGCCAGCAGCTCAGGGGCAGGTTTTAGCAATCAGCCCCAGCATTTT | CASSSGAGFSNQPQHF | TRBV7-2 | NA | TRBJ1-5 | NA
TGCAGTGCGAGCTTGATGTATAGCAATCAGCCCCAGCATTTT | CSASLMYSNQPQHF | TRBV20-1 | once | TRBJ1-5 | NA
TGCAGCGTTGAACAGCAACAAGAGACCCAGTACTTC | CSVEQQQETQYF | TRBV29-1 | NA | TRBJ2-5 | NA
TGCGCCAGCAGCGTAGACACCAGGGGCGAAGCTTTCTTT | CASSVDTRGEAFF | TRBV5-1 | NA | TRBJ1-1 | NA
TGTGCCAGCAGCGTAACAGGGGGGGGCACCGGGGAGCTGTTTTTT | CASSVTGGGTGELFF | TRBV11-1 | many | TRBJ2-2 | NA
TGTGCCAGCAGCCAAGCCTCAGGGACGGAGAATGAAAAACTGTTTTTT | CASSQASGTENEKLFF | TRBV4-2 | many | TRBJ1-4 | NA
TGCAGCGTTGCCACAGGGGGCGAGACCCAGTACTTC | CSVATGGETQYF | TRBV29-1 | NA | TRBJ2-5 | TRBD1
TGCGCCAGCAGCCCCCTGCAGCGGATGAACACCGGGGAGCTGTTTTTT | CASSPLQRMNTGELFF | TRBV5-1 | NA | TRBJ2-2 | NA
TGCGCCAGCAGATCCCCCGATCCGGGATTGACTAGCGGGATGACGAGTGGGGCCAACGTCCTGACTTTC | CASRSPDPGLTSGMTSGANVLTF | TRBV5-1 | few | TRBJ2-6 | TRBD2
TGTGCCAGCAGTGGGGGACAGTCCAATGGCTACACCTTC | CASSGGQSNGYTF | TRBV12-3/TRBV12-4 | many | TRBJ1-2 | TRBD1
TGCAGTGTCTCTCAGGCCGGCGGTAATTCACCCCTCCACTTT | CSVSQAGGNSPLHF | TRBV20-1 | NA | TRBJ1-6 | NA
TGCGCCAGCAGCCGGGTGATCCAAGAGACCCAGTACTTC | CASSRVIQETQYF | TRBV4-1 | many | TRBJ2-5 | NA
TGCAGTGCTAGCCCCAGGGGACGAGCAGATACGCAGTATTTT | CSASPRGRADTQYF | TRBV20-1 | NA | TRBJ2-3 | NA
TGCGCCAGCAGCACCGAGACAGGGTACACGCAGTATTTT | CASSTETGYTQYF | TRBV5-1 | NA | TRBJ2-3 | TRBD1
TGTGCCAGCAGCGGAAACCTGGGGGCTGGGGCCAACGTCCTGACTTTC | CASSGNLGAGANVLTF | TRBV13 | NA | TRBJ2-6 | NA
TGTGCCAGCAGTTCCAAGGGGGGTAAAACAGATACGCAGTATTTT | CASSSKGGKTDTQYF | TRBV27 | many | TRBJ2-3 | NA
TGCAGTGCCTCTGGACCCAGAGAGGAGACCCAGTACTTC | CSASGPREETQYF | TRBV20-1 | NA | TRBJ2-5 | NA
TGCAGCGTTGACCTGGGCACAGATACGCAGTATTTT | CSVDLGTDTQYF | TRBV29-1 | many | TRBJ2-3 | NA
TGTGCCAGCAGCTTAGCGCACAAGGGTACGCAGTATTTT | CASSLAHKGTQYF | TRBV7-8 | many | TRBJ2-3 | NA
TGTGCCACCAGCAGATCCGGGATCAGCAGGCAAGAGACCCAGTACTTC | CATSRSGISRQETQYF | TRBV15 | NA | TRBJ2-5 | NA
TGTGCCAGCAGCGTTAGGGACGGAAGCTACGAGCAGTACTTC | CASSVRDGSYEQYF | TRBV9 | many | TRBJ2-7 | NA
TGTGCCAGCAGTGGCAGCCGGGATTTCAATCAGCCCCAGCATTTT | CASSGSRDFNQPQHF | TRBV6-2/TRBV6-3 | many | TRBJ1-5 | NA
TGCAGTGCTAGATTCAGCGGGAGGACCTGGAGGAATGAGCAGTTCTTC | CSARFSGRTWRNEQFF | TRBV20-1 | many | TRBJ2-1 | TRBD2